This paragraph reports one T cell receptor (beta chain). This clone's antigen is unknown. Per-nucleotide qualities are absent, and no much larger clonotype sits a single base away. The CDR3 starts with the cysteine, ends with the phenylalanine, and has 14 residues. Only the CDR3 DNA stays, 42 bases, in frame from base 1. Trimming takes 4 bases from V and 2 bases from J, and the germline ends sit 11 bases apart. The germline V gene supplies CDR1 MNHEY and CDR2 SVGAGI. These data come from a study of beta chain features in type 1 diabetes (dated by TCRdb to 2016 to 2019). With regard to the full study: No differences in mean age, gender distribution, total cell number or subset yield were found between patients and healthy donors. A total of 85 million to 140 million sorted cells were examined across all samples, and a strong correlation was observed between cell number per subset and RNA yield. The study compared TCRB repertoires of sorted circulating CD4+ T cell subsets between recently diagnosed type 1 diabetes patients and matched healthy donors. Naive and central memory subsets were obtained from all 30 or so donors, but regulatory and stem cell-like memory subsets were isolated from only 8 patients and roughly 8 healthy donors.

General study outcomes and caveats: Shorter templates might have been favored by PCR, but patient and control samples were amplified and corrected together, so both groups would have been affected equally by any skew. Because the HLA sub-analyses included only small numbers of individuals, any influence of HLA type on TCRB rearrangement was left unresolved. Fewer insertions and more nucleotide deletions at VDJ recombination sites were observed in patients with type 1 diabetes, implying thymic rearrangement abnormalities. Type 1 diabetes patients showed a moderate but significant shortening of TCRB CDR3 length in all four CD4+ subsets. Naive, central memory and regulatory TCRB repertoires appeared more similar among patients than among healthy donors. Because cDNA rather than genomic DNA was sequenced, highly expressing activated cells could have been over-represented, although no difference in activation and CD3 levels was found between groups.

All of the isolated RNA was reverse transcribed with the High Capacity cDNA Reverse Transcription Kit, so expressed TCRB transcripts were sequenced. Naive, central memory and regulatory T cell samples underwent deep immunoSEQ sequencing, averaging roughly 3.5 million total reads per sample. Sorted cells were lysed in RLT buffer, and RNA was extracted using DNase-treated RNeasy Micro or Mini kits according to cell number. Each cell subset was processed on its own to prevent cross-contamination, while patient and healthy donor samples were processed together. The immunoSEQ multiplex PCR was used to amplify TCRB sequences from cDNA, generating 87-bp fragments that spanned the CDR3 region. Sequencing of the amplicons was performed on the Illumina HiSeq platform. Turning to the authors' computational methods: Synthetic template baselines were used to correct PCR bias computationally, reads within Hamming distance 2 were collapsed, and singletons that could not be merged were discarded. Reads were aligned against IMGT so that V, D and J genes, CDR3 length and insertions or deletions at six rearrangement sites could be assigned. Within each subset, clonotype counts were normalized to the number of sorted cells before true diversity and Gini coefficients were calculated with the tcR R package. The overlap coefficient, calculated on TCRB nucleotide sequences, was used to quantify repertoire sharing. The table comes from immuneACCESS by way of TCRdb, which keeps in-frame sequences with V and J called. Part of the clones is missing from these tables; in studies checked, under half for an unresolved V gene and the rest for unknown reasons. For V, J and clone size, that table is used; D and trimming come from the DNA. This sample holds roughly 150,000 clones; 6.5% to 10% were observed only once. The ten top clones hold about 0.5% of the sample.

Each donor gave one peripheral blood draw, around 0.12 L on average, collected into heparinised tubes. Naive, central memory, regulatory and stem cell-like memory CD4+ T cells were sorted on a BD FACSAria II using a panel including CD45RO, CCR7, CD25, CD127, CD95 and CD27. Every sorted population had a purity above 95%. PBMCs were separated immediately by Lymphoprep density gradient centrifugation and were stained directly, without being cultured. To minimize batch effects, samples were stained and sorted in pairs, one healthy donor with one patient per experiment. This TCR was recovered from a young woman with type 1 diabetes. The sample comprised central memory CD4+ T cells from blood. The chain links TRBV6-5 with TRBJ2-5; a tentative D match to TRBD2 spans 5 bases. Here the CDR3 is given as CASSLYRGQETQYF. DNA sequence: TGTGCCAGCAGTTTATATCGGGGTCAAGAGACCCAGTACTTC.